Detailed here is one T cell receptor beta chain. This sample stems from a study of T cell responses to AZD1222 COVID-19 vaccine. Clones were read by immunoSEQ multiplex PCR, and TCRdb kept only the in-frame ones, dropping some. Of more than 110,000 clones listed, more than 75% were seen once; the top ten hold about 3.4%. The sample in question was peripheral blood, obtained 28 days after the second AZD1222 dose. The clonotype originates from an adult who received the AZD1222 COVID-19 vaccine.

The CDR3 bases are TGTGCCAGCAGTTTAATCTGGCCGTCTTCGCAGTATTTT. Amino acid sequence: CASSLIWPSSQYF. J is TRBJ2-3 and V is TRBV12-3 or TRBV12-4; D gene unclear. This CDR3 contains 13 residues. V gave up 2 bases and J gave up 10 bases, with 13 bases separating them.